The TCR beta chain under discussion was sequenced for a study of Ad26.COV2.S vaccination and SARS-CoV-2 variants. Study context: Enrollment placed the donor in the COV1001 Ad26.COV2.S trial arm.

Sequenced by immunoSEQ multiplex PCR; TCRdb stores in-frame clones only, minus some. The table has about 350,000 clones, roughly 90% seen once. Treatment: about 20 received Ad26.COV2.S at low or high dose, single or two shots; a few received placebo; per-sample allocation not given. Day 63 after the first injection of vaccine or placebo was the sampling time. This clonotype was sampled from a person aged 18-60 years who received the Ad26.COV2.S COVID-19 vaccine or a placebo. The sample was peripheral blood, taken in a trial of Ad26.COV2.S vaccine versus placebo.

Here the CDR3 DNA reads TGCAGCGTTGTAGTCTACGAGCAGTACTTC. Protein sequence: CSVVVYEQYF. This chain connects TRBV29-1 to TRBJ2-7; no firm D call. Trimming took off 4 bases at V and 3 bases at J, with 4 bases between the two ends. The CDR3 extends over 10 amino acids. Germline V gene sequence: CDR1 SQVTM, CDR2 ANQGSEA.